The TCR beta chain described here comes from a study of blood T cell repertoires in COVID-19. Method: immunoSEQ multiplex PCR; TCRdb's copy keeps in-frame clones and lacks some. There are about 400,000 clones in the sample; 80% to 90% occur only once, and roughly 10% lies in the top ten. Material: PBMCs or T cells enriched from blood (not recorded which). This clonotype was obtained from a woman in her forties or fifties who had recovered from COVID-19.

For the CDR3, the DNA is TGTGCCAGCAGCTTCGGGACTCACTCTTACGAGCAGTACTTC. Its protein product is CASSFGTHSYEQYF. V usage is TRBV11-3 and J usage is TRBJ2-7, with D possibly TRBD2 on 6 matching bases. V lost 3 bases and J 4 bases, leaving 13 bases between the germline ends. The length of the CDR3 is 14 residues. CDR1 and CDR2 from the germline V gene are SGHNT and YENEEA.